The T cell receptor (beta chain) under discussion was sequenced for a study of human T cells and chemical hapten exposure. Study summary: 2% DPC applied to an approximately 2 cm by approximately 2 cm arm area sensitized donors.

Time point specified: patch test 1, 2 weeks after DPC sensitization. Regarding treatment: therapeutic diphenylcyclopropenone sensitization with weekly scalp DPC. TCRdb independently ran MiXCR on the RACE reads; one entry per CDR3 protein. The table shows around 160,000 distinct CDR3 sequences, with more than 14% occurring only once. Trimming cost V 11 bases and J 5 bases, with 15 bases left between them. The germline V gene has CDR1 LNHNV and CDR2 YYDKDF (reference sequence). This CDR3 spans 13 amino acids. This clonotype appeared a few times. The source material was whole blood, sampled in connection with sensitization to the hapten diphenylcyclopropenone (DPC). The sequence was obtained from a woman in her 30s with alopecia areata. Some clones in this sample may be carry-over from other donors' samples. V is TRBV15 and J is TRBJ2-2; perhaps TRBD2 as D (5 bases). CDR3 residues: CAPQRGSTGELFF. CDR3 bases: TGTGCCCCTCAGAGAGGGTCGACCGGGGAGCTGTTTTTT.